This T cell receptor beta chain was sequenced for a study of blood T cell repertoires in COVID-19. At the level of the study: Whether acute or convalescent, the COVID-19 samples came from the United States, Italy and Spain.

In the authors' methods: Cell counts per sample came from amplifying reference gene primers. Clones were read by immunoSEQ multiplex PCR, and TCRdb kept only the in-frame ones, dropping some. Clonal size and the V and J genes are those of that table, whereas D and trimming came from the DNA. The table lists over 100,000 clones, approximately 87% of them singletons. CDR3 size: 15 residues. Germline V lookup: CDR1 SGHTA, CDR2 FQGTGA. The V gene end was trimmed by 5 bases and the J gene end by 4 bases; junction bases not matched to a gene: 7. The receptor was derived from a woman aged 60-75 years with acute or convalescent COVID-19. The chain couples TRBV7-3 to TRBJ2-2; 7 bases match TRBD2. Specimen: peripheral blood. In DNA form, the CDR3 reads TGTGCCAGCAGCCCCCAAGCGGGACCCACCGGGGAGCTGTTTTTT. Its translation: CASSPQAGPTGELFF. Supplemented by reference TRBV7-3 and TRBJ2-2, the full variable domain reads GAGVSQTPSNKVTEKGKYVELRCDPISGHTALYWYRQSLGQGPEFLIYFQGTGAADDSGLPNDRFFAVRPEGSVSTLKIQRTERGDSAVYLCASSPQAGPTGELFFGEGSRLTVL.